One sample yielded the 29 T cell receptor beta chains listed below, sequenced in a study of cytomegalovirus exposure and HLA in healthy donors. The PCR was carried out with 60 Vbeta primers and 13 Jbeta primers. Data came from immunoSEQ multiplex PCR; TCRdb stores just in-frame clones and leaves some out. The table includes about 140,000 clones, around 75% detected once. The sequenced sample consisted of PBMCs. Receptor source: a female donor in good health and CMV-seronegative.

The rearrangement joins TRBV6-4 to TRBJ2-6; no definite D call. Between the trimmed V and J ends, which lost 4 bases and 0 bases, there was a span of 4 bases. CDR1 is MRHNA, CDR2 SNTAGT, per germline. This CDR3 has 14 amino acids. CDR3 DNA sequence: TGTGCCAGCAGTGCTTTCTCTGGGGCCAACGTCCTGACTTTC. This sequence encodes CASSAFSGANVLTF.

J is TRBJ1-1 and V is TRBV10-1, with D uncertain. The CDR3 spans 13 residues. Trimming pared 3 bases from V and 3 bases from J, leaving 8 bases between. Germline CDR1 reads WNHNN; CDR2 reads SYGVQD (reference sequence). For the CDR3, the DNA is TGCGCCAGCAGTGAATCAGAATACACTGAAGCTTTCTTT. It codes for CASSESEYTEAFF.

The chain joins TRBV5-4 to TRBJ1-2; 8 bases are a match to TRBD1. The CDR3 is 15 residues long. V dropped 2 bases and J dropped 2; count of bases not matched to a gene: 5. Germline CDR1 is SGHNT and CDR2 is YYREEE (reference sequence). CDR3 DNA: TGTGCCAGCAGCTTCGGGACAGGTCAAAACTATGGCTACACCTTC. Amino acids: CASSFGTGQNYGYTF.

Notes on this clone: The junction departs from germline at one end; a sequencing error may be responsible. The rearrangement joins TRBV7-9 to TRBJ1-2, with TRBD1 as a possible D gene (6 bases). The germline V gene encodes CDR1 SEHNR and CDR2 FQNEAQ (reference sequence). This CDR3 region has 12 residues. The CDR3 nucleotides read TGTTCCAGCAGTTCGGACAGTTATGGCTACACCTTC. Residues: CSSSSDSYGYTF.

CDR3 DNA sequence: TGTGCCAGCAGTTTCGGGACAGGGGGCGCGGGGAATGGCTACACCTTC. Translating gives CASSFGTGGAGNGYTF. This sequence joins TRBV27 and TRBJ1-2, with TRBD1 matching over 12 bases. The V and J ends lost 3 bases and 6 bases, in that order; junction bases with no gene match: 8. There are 16 residues in the CDR3. Germline assignment: CDR1 MNHEY and CDR2 SMNVEV (reference sequence).

V is TRBV7-9 and J is TRBJ1-1, with D possibly TRBD1 on 5 matching bases. Germline V gene data show CDR1 as SEHNR and CDR2 as FQNEAQ (reference sequence). CDR3 length: 14 residues. V shed 6 bases and J shed 3 bases, with 14 bases lying between them. DNA of the CDR3: TGTGCCAGCAGATCTCAGGGAAGGGACACTGAAGCTTTCTTT. Its translation: CASRSQGRDTEAFF. The full variable domain, completed using reference TRBV7-9 and TRBJ1-1, is DTGVSQNPRHKITKRGQNVTFRCDPISEHNRLYWYRQTLGQGPEFLTYFQNEAQLEKSRLLSDRFSAERPKGSFSTLEIQRTEQGDSAMYLCASRSQGRDTEAFFGQGTRLTVV.

The genes are TRBV5-4 and TRBJ1-2; D perhaps matches TRBD1 (6 bases). The CDR3 totals 15 residues. V was cut by 5 bases and J by 8 bases, with 22 bases left in between. The germline CDR1 and CDR2 sequences are SGHNT and YYREEE (reference sequence). Written as DNA, the CDR3 is TGTGCCAGCAGAACTACAGGGAATTCAGTTCGGGGCTACACCTTC. Its translation: CASRTTGNSVRGYTF.

The chain combines TRBV7-2 with TRBJ1-2; perhaps TRBD1 as D (6 bases). This CDR3 is built from 15 residues. The germline CDR1 and CDR2 sequences are SGHTA and FQGNSA. With 1 base removed from V and 4 bases from J, the gap between germline ends came to 13 bases. The CDR3 region has the DNA TGTGCCAGCAGCTTAGGGACAGATCCTTTCTATGGCTACACCTTC. This gives the protein CASSLGTDPFYGYTF.

The V gene is TRBV11-2, the J gene TRBJ2-7; 10 bases line up with TRBD2. Germline CDR1 is SGHAT and CDR2 is FQNNGV. The CDR3 has 15 residues. The V gene end was trimmed by 4 bases and the J gene end by 5 bases; junction bases not matched to a gene: 8. As DNA, the CDR3 is TGTGCCAGCAGCTCGCATCTAGCGGGAGCCGACGAGCAGTACTTC. The encoded protein is CASSSHLAGADEQYF.

V and J are TRBV4-3 and TRBJ2-5; 16 bases line up with TRBD2. Germline V gene lookup returns CDR1 LGHNA and CDR2 YSLEER. The length of the CDR3 is 17 residues. Trimming took 2 bases from V and 5 from J; bases not matched to a gene: 5. The chain's CDR3 is CASSQPPGLAGGETQYF. Here the CDR3 DNA reads TGCGCCAGCAGCCAACCACCGGGACTAGCGGGGGGGGAGACCCAGTACTTC.

The chain joins TRBV14 to TRBJ2-7; D may be TRBD2 (5 bases). This CDR3 spans 16 amino acids. Germline V CDR1 and CDR2: SGHDN, FVKESK. V was pared by 3 bases and J by 3 bases, with 18 bases between. The CDR3 nucleotides are TGTGCCAGCAGCCACCCGAGTAGCGCGGATGGCTACGAGCAGTACTTC. Translated: CASSHPSSADGYEQYF.

The chain has TRBV7-9 and TRBJ1-6, with no clear D. The V gene's germline CDR1 is SEHNR and CDR2 FQNEAQ (reference sequence). Trimming removed 2 bases from V and 8 bases from J, with 7 bases in between. The CDR3 totals 13 residues. The CDR3 DNA reads as TGTGCCAGCAGCTTAATTTCTGATTCACCCCTCCACTTT. Protein: CASSLISDSPLHF.

V gene TRBV2 combines with J gene TRBJ2-5; the match to TRBD2 covers 9 bases. The germline CDR1 and CDR2 sequences are SNHLY and FYNNEI. The CDR3 has 14 residues. The V gene end was trimmed by 8 bases and the J gene end by 5 bases; junction bases not matched to a gene: 9. The CDR3 nucleotides read TGTGCCAGCCATTCGGGACTAGCAGGCGAGACCCAGTACTTC. As protein: CASHSGLAGETQYF. Together with reference TRBV2 and TRBJ2-5, the CDR3 gives the full variable domain: EPEVTQTPSHQVTQMGQEVILRCVPISNHLYFYWYRQILGQKVEFLVSFYNNEISEKSEIFDDQFSVERPDGSNFTLKIRSTKLEDSAMYFCASHSGLAGETQYFGPGTRLLVL.

This clone was observed a handful of times. The CDR3 nucleotides read TGCGCCAGCAGCCCCAGGGGGGATACGCAGTATTTT. Its protein product is CASSPRGDTQYF. The chain links TRBV5-1 to TRBJ2-3; 7 nucleotides agree with TRBD1. Germline lookup yields CDR1 SGHRS and CDR2 YFSETQ. Germline trimming cut 4 bases from V and 6 bases from J; bases unmatched to any gene: 2. The CDR3 contains 12 residues. Drawing the rest from reference TRBV5-1 and TRBJ2-3, the complete variable domain is KAGVTQTPRYLIKTRGQQVTLSCSPISGHRSVSWYQQTPGQGLQFLFEYFSETQRNKGNFPGRFSGRQFSNSRSEMNVSTLELGDSALYLCASSPRGDTQYFGPGTRLTVL.

The chain employs TRBV7-8 and TRBJ1-1; TRBD1 agrees at 10 bases. CDR1 is SGHVS, CDR2 FQNEAQ, per germline. V was pared by 5 bases and J by 1 base, with 7 bases of the junction left unmatched. CDR3 length: 16 amino acids. The CDR3 coding sequence is TGTGCCAGCAGCGCTAGACAGGGGGCGTCGAACACTGAAGCTTTCTTT. It translates to CASSARQGASNTEAFF.

J is TRBJ2-2 and V is TRBV7-8, with 7 bases that match TRBD1. Per the germline V gene, CDR1 is SGHVS and CDR2 is FQNEAQ. The CDR3 spans 17 residues. Trimming cost V 5 bases and J 1 base; bases outside gene matches: 10. DNA of the CDR3: TGTGCCAGCAGCCCCCAAATGAACAGGGGGAACACCGGGGAGCTGTTTTTT. Amino acids: CASSPQMNRGNTGELFF.

This clone was counted only a few times. The chain has TRBV15 and TRBJ2-3; TRBD2 matches at 10 bases. The CDR3 extends over 16 amino acids. Losses at the gene ends were 1 base for V and 5 bases for J; bases not matched to a gene: 6. Germline V gene sequence: CDR1 LNHNV, CDR2 YYDKDF (reference sequence). The CDR3 DNA reads as TGTGCCACCAGCAGAGCCCTAGCGGGAGACGGAGATACGCAGTATTTT. Its translation: CATSRALAGDGDTQYF.

The J gene is TRBJ1-5, the V gene TRBV6-7, with D maybe TRBD1 (5 bases). TRBV6-7 is reported as an ORF; its role is uncertain. The CDR3 is 16 residues long. V was shortened by 0 bases and J by 6 bases, with 15 bases between the two germline ends. Here the CDR3 reads CASSYSGLPASQPQHF. DNA of the CDR3: TGTGCCAGCAGTTACTCGGGACTGCCTGCCTCTCAGCCCCAGCATTTT.

This clone was observed a single time. The rearrangement links TRBV10-2 to TRBJ1-2; D remains unclear. Germline CDR1 WSHSY, CDR2 SAAADI. V dropped 6 bases and J dropped 8 bases, with 10 bases sitting between them. CDR3 length: 11 residues. The CDR3 DNA reads as TGCGCCAGCAGAGGCGGTTGGGGCTACACCTTC. This gives the protein CASRGGWGYTF.

Here the CDR3 DNA reads TGTGCCAGCAGCCCTAATAACAGGGGCTGGAATTCACCCCTCCACTTT. Its translation: CASSPNNRGWNSPLHF. The chain carries TRBV5-4 and TRBJ1-6, with TRBD1 matching 7 bases. This CDR3 is built from 16 residues. Germline CDR1 SGHNT, CDR2 YYREEE (reference sequence). The J segment lost 7 bases and the V segment lost 4 bases, leaving 11 bases of the junction unmatched.

This clone was counted only a few times. V gene TRBV11-2 combines with J gene TRBJ2-7, with 10 bases lining up with TRBD2. Germline values: CDR1 SGHAT, CDR2 FQNNGV. V was clipped by 5 bases and J by 9 bases; unmatched bases: 13. This CDR3 is built from 15 residues. The CDR3 here is CASSIPSSGRNGQYF. DNA of the CDR3: TGTGCCAGCAGCATCCCTTCTAGCGGGAGAAATGGGCAGTACTTC.

The table lists this clone with a count of one. For the CDR3, the DNA is TGTGCCAGCAGTGTACTAGCGGGAAGGCTCAATGAGCAGTTCTTC. As protein: CASSVLAGRLNEQFF. V gene TRBV2 combines with J gene TRBJ2-1; 10 bases agree with TRBD2. V shed 4 bases, J shed 6 bases, and the junction held 6 bases outside the gene matches. CDR1 is SNHLY, CDR2 FYNNEI, per germline. The CDR3 is made up of 15 amino acids.

The chain joins TRBV6-5 to TRBJ2-7; D may be TRBD2 (7 bases). The CDR3 has 13 amino acids. Per the germline V gene, CDR1 is MNHEY and CDR2 is SVGAGI. Trimming removed 7 bases at V and 4 bases at J, with 14 bases between. The CDR3 DNA reads TGTGCCAGCACCCCACGGGGGGCTTACGAGCAGTACTTC. This gives the protein CASTPRGAYEQYF.

The chain employs TRBV5-6 and TRBJ2-4; weak D call: TRBD1 (6 bases). Trimming took 4 bases from V and 0 from J, leaving 14 bases between them. Germline CDR1 reads SGHDT; CDR2 reads YYEEEE. CDR3 length: 16 residues. CDR3 DNA sequence: TGTGCCAGCAGCCGCGAGGACAGACTAGCCAAAAACATTCAGTACTTC. This codes for CASSREDRLAKNIQYF.

V gene TRBV30 combines with J gene TRBJ1-4; D is possibly TRBD1 (5 bases). The V gene lost 3 bases and the J gene lost 8 bases, with 16 bases spanning the gap. The germline V gene encodes CDR1 GTSNPN and CDR2 SVGIG (reference sequence). The CDR3 is 14 residues long. The CDR3 DNA is TGTGCCTGGAGGGCCGGCAGGGCTGGGGAAAAACTGTTTTTT. Encoded protein: CAWRAGRAGEKLFF.

CDR3 residues: CASSLAVTGVEQYF. In nucleotides, the CDR3 is TGCGCCAGCAGCTTGGCCGTAACAGGGGTTGAGCAGTACTTC. V and J are TRBV5-1 and TRBJ2-7, with 7 bases aligning to TRBD1. This CDR3 is built from 14 residues. Germline loops: CDR1 SGHRS, CDR2 YFSETQ. J gave up 7 bases and V 0 bases, and 7 bases lay outside the gene matches.

The gene calls are TRBV4-1 and TRBJ2-7; 9 bases are a match to TRBD2. Unmatched junction bases numbered 18, after V lost 0 bases and J lost 6 bases. From germline, CDR1 is MGHRA and CDR2 YSYEKL. CDR3 length equals 19 residues. The CDR3: CASSQDPHRVAGASSEQYF. The CDR3, as DNA: TGCGCCAGCAGCCAAGACCCCCATCGGGTAGCGGGAGCATCTTCCGAGCAGTACTTC.

The table lists this clone with a count of one. The CDR3 DNA follows: TGTGCTAGTGGTTTGGGGGGCGGTGGAAACACCATATATTTT. Encoded protein: CASGLGGGGNTIYF. The genes are TRBV12-5 and TRBJ1-3; maybe TRBD1 (5 bases). Germline assignment: CDR1 LGHNT and CDR2 FRNRAP. This CDR3 region has 14 residues. V dropped 1 base and J dropped 3 bases, with 7 bases sitting between them. Supplemented by reference TRBV12-5 and TRBJ1-3, the full variable domain reads DARVTQTPRHKVTEMGQEVTMRCQPILGHNTVFWYRQTMMQGLELLAYFRNRAPLDDSGMPKDRFSAEMPDATLATLKIQPSEPRDSAVYFCASGLGGGGNTIYFGEGSWLTVV.

The J gene is TRBJ2-2, the V gene TRBV4-3; tentative D call: TRBD1 (5 bases). The CDR3 is made up of 17 amino acids. V was pared by 4 bases and J by 6 bases, with 21 bases between. The germline gives CDR1 LGHNA, CDR2 YSLEER. The DNA of the CDR3 is TGCGCCAGCAGCCGAAGCCCGCTCAGGGTATTCGCCGGGGAGCTGTTTTTT. Its protein product is CASSRSPLRVFAGELFF.